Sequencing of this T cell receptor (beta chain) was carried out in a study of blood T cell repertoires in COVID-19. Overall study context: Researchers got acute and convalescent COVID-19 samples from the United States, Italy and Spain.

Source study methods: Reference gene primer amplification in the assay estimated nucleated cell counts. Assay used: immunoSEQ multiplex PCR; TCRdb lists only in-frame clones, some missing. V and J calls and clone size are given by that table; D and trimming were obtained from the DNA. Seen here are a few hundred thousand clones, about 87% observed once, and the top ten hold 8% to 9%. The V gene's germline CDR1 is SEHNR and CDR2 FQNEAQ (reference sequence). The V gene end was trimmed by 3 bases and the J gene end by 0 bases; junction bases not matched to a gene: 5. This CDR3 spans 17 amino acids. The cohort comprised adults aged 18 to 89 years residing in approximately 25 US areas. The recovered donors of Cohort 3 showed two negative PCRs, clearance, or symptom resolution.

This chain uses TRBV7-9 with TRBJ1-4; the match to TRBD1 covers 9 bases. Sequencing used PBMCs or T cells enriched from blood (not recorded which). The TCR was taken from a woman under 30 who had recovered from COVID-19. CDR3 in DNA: TGTGCCAGCAGCTTTGGGACAGGGTTGGCAACTAATGAAAAACTGTTTTTT. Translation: CASSFGTGLATNEKLFF.